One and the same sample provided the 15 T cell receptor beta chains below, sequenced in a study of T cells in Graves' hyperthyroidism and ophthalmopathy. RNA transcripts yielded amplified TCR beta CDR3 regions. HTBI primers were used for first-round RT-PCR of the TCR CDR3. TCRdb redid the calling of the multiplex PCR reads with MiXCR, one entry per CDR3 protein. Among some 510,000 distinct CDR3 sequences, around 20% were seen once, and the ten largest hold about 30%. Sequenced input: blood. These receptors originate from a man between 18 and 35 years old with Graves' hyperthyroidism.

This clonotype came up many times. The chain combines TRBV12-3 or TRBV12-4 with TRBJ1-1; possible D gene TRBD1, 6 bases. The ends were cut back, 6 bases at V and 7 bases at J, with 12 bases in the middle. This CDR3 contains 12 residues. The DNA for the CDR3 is TGTGCCAGCAGCTTCGGACAGTTTGAAGCTTTCTTT. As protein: CASSFGQFEAFF.

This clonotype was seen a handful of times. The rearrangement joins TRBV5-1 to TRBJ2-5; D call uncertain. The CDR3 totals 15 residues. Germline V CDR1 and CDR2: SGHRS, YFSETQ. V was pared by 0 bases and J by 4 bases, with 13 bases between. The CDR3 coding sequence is TGCGCCAGCAGCTTGGAAGGCTCTGGACCAGAGACCCAGTACTTC. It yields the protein CASSLEGSGPETQYF.

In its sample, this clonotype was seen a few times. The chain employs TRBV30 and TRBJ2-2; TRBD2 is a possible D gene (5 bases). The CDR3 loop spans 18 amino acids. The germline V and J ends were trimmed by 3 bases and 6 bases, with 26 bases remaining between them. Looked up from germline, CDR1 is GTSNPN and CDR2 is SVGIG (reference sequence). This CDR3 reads CAWSGTTGSLSLPGELFF. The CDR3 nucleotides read TGTGCCTGGAGCGGTACCACGGGGAGCCTAAGTTTGCCCGGGGAGCTGTTTTTT.

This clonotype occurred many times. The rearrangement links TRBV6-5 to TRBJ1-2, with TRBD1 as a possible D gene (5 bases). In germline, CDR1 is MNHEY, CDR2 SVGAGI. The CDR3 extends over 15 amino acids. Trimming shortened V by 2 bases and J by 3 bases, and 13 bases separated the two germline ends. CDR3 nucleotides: TGTGCCAGCAGTTACCTGGACAAGGTAGACTATGGCTACACCTTC. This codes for CASSYLDKVDYGYTF.

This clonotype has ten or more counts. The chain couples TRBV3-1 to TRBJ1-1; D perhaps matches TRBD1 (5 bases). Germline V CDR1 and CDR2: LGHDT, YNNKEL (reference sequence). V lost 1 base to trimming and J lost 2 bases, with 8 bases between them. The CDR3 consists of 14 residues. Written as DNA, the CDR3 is TGTGCCAGCAGCCAAGGCGGGACTAACACTGAAGCTTTCTTT. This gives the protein CASSQGGTNTEAFF.

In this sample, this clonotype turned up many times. The CDR3 region has the DNA TGTGCCAGCAGTGAGCCTGGGAAGGGCCTCGAGCAGTACTTC. Its translation is CASSEPGKGLEQYF. The gene calls are TRBV6-1 and TRBJ2-7; no clear D gene. V was shortened by 3 bases and J by 6 bases, with 15 bases between the two germline ends. This CDR3 contains 14 residues. Germline V gene data show CDR1 as MNHNS and CDR2 as SASEGT.

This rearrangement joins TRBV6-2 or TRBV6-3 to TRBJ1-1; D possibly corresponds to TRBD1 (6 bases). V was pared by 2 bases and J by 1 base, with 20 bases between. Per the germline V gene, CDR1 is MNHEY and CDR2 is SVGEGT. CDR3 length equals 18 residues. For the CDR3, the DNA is TGTGCCAGCAGTTACACCTTACTTACGACAGGCCAGAACACTGAAGCTTTCTTT. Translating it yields CASSYTLLTTGQNTEAFF.

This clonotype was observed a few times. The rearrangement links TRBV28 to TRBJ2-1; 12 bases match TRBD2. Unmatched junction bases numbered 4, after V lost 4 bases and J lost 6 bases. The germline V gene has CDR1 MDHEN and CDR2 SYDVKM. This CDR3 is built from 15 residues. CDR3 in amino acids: CASSSGLAGPNEQFF. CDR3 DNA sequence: TGTGCCAGCAGTTCGGGACTAGCGGGCCCCAATGAGCAGTTCTTC.

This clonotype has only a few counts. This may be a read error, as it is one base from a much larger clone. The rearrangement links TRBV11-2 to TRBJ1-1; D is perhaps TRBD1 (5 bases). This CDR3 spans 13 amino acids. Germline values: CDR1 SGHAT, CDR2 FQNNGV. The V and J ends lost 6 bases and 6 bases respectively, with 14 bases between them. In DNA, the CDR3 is TGTGCCAGCAGTCCGTCCAGGGCGGCTGAAGCTTTCTTT. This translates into CASSPSRAAEAFF. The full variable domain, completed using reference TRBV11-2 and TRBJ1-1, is EAGVAQSPRYKIIEKRQSVAFWCNPISGHATLYWYQQILGQGPKLLIQFQNNGVVDDSQLPKDRFSAERLKGVDSTLKIQPAKLEDSAVYLCASSPSRAAEAFFGQGTRLTVV.

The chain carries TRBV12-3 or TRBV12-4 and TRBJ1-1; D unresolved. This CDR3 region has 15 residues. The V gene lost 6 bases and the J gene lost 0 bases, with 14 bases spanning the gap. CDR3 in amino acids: CASSPGSQMNTEAFF. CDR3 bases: TGTGCCAGCAGCCCCGGCAGCCAGATGAACACTGAAGCTTTCTTT.

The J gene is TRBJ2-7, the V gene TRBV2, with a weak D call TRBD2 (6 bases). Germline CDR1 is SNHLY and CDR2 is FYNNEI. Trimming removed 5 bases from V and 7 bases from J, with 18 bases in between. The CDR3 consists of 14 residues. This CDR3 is CASSPRREVVEQYF. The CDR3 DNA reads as TGTGCCAGCAGTCCCAGGAGGGAGGTGGTGGAGCAGTACTTC.

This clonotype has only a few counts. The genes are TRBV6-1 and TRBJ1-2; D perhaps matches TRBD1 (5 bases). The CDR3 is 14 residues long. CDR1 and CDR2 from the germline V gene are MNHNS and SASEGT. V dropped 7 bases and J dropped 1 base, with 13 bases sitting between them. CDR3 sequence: CASTLRDYNYGYTF. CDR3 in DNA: TGTGCCAGCACCCTCCGGGACTATAACTATGGCTACACCTTC.

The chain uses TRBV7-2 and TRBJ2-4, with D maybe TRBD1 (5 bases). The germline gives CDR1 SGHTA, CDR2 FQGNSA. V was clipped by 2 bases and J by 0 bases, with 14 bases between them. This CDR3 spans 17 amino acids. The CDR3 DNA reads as TGTGCCAGCAGCTTACGTCAGGGATCTCTAGCCAAAAACATTCAGTACTTC. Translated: CASSLRQGSLAKNIQYF.

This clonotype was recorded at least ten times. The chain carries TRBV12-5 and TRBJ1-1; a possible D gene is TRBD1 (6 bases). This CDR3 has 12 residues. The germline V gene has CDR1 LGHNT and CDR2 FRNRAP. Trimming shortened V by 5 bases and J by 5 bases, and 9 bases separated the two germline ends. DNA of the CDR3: TGTGCTAGTGGTCTAGGGGGAACTGAAGCTTTCTTT. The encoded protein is CASGLGGTEAFF.

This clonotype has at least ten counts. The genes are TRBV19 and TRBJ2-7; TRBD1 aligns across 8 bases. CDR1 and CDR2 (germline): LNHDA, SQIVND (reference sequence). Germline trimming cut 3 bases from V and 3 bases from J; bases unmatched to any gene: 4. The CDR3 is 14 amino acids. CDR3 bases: TGTGCCAGTAGTATCGGGACAGGCTACTACGAGCAGTACTTC. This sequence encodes CASSIGTGYYEQYF.